This T cell receptor (beta chain) was sequenced for a study of T cell repertoires in cytomegalovirus infection (dated by TCRdb to between 2018 and 2020). As for the study more broadly: The peptide stimulations were aimed at well-studied HLA-B-restricted epitopes as well as recently identified HLA-C-restricted CMV epitopes, whose presentation resists viral immunomodulation. The HLA type of each donor mattered for the analysis, because public TCR beta signatures pointed to carriage of CMV infection along with the matching HLA type.

This clonotype has a count of ten or more. No antigen is known for it. The input lacks base qualities; no much larger clone sits a single base away. Broader findings and caveats from the paper: The ex vivo response was dominated by HLA-C-restricted CMV-specific TCR beta clonotypes, which also provided the single most frequent clonotype in two of eight donors. In both this cohort and an independent cohort of 352 donors, the cumulative frequency of public TCR beta family members distinguished carriers of CMV infection plus the relevant HLA type.

The sample's treatment or condition, from its label and the paper: in vitro stimulation with specific CMV peptide epitopes to enrich CMV-specific T cells. CDR1 is given as SGHDN and CDR2 as FVKESK, both from the germline V gene. Trimming leaves V shorter by 4 bases and J shorter by 4 bases, with the junction holding 4 bases beyond the gene matches. The CDR3 measures 14 amino acids from cysteine to phenylalanine. Only the CDR3 region is kept as DNA, spanning 42 bases read in frame from base 1. These reads were obtained on an Illumina HiSeq 1500. TCRdb handled the public reads itself, with Q25 trimming in fastp and clone calling in MiXCR, and kept productive beta chains. Rows with one shared CDR3 protein collapse into an entry with the most common genes and DNA. Recorded for this sample are some 350,000 distinct CDR3 sequences; about 28% of them occurred a single time. The leading ten clones occupy 20% of the sample.

This sequence uses TRBV14 and TRBJ1-1; 9 middle bases align to TRBD1. This TCR was sampled from a human donor in good health (CMV status not recorded). Some clones in this sample may be carry-over from other donors' samples. The material sequenced was cultured PBMCs, taken from culture after CMV antigen stimulation. The CDR3 has the sequence CASSPTGGSTEAFF. In nucleotides, the sequence is TGTGCCAGCAGCCCGACAGGGGGGAGCACTGAAGCTTTCTTT.